The 28 T cell receptor beta chains in this list originate from one sample, sequenced in a study of blood T cell repertoires in COVID-19. Sequencing used immunoSEQ multiplex PCR; TCRdb keeps in-frame clones, though not all of them. There are 150,000 or so clones in the sample; over 80% occur only once, and 8.4% lies in the top ten. Sequences were obtained from peripheral blood. Receptor source: a woman in her sixties or seventies with acute or convalescent COVID-19.

The chain recombines TRBV28 with TRBJ1-2; tentatively, D is TRBD1 (6 bases). The CDR3 consists of 15 residues. CDR1 and CDR2 (germline): MDHEN, SYDVKM. V lost 6 bases and J 4 bases, leaving 18 bases between the germline ends. In DNA, the CDR3 is TGTGCCAGCAGGGGACACCGGGATAGTACCTATGGCTACACCTTC. It codes for CASRGHRDSTYGYTF.

The genes are TRBV3-1 (or the pseudogene TRBV3-2) and TRBJ2-5; TRBD2 matches at 13 bases. Trimming removed 3 bases from V and 1 base from J; junction bases left unmatched: 8. CDR3 length equals 18 residues. Germline V gene sequence: CDR1 LGHDT, CDR2 YNNKEL (reference sequence). As DNA, the CDR3 is TGTGCCAGCAGCCAGACTAGCGGGGGGCAGTGGCCCCAAGAGACCCAGTACTTC. Translation gives CASSQTSGGQWPQETQYF.

This sequence joins TRBV2 and TRBJ1-3, with a possible D match to TRBD1 (5 bases). Germline V lookup: CDR1 SNHLY, CDR2 FYNNEI. V lost 6 bases, J lost 4 bases, and 13 bases lay in between. The CDR3 sequence is 14 residues long. The CDR3: CASSVRQGGNTIYF. The CDR3, as DNA: TGTGCCAGCAGCGTAAGGCAGGGCGGAAACACCATATATTTT.

The V gene is TRBV6-2 or TRBV6-3, the J gene TRBJ1-1, with D hard to call. CDR1 is MNHEY and CDR2 is SVGEGT in the germline V gene. Trimming cost V 4 bases and J 1 base, with 10 bases left between them. The CDR3 is 14 residues long. CDR3 region: CASSFERGNTEAFF. For the CDR3, the DNA is TGTGCCAGCAGTTTCGAGCGTGGGAACACTGAAGCTTTCTTT.

The chain couples TRBV6-6 to TRBJ1-2, with TRBD1 matching 7 bases. CDR1 and CDR2 from the germline V gene are MNHNY and SVGAGI (reference sequence). The length of the CDR3 is 13 residues. V was pared by 2 bases and J by 8 bases, with 5 bases of the junction left unmatched. The CDR3: CASSYLTGEGYTF. The DNA for the CDR3 is TGTGCCAGCAGTTACCTAACAGGGGAAGGCTACACCTTC.

The chain uses TRBV28 and TRBJ1-2, with D tentatively TRBD1 (5 bases). The CDR3 covers 15 residues. Germline V CDR1 and CDR2: MDHEN, SYDVKM. V shed 3 bases and J shed 0 bases, with 11 bases lying between them. The CDR3 protein is CASSFPGRANYGYTF. CDR3 bases: TGTGCCAGCAGTTTCCCAGGGAGGGCTAACTATGGCTACACCTTC.

The chain combines TRBV6-2 or TRBV6-3 with TRBJ1-2; maybe TRBD1 (5 bases). CDR1 is MNHEY and CDR2 is SVGEGT in the germline V gene. The CDR3 is 14 residues long. V shed 6 bases and J shed 2 bases, with 13 bases lying between them. As DNA, the CDR3 is TGTGCCAGCAGCCCCCCCCAGGGAAACTATGGCTACACCTTC. The encoded protein is CASSPPQGNYGYTF.

This chain links TRBV6-5 with TRBJ1-1; D not certain. Between the trimmed V and J ends, which lost 4 bases and 7 bases, there was a span of 16 bases. Germline lookup yields CDR1 MNHEY and CDR2 SVGAGI. The CDR3 is 14 amino acids. CDR3: CASSFRLDSGEAFF. The CDR3 DNA follows: TGTGCCAGCAGTTTCCGGTTGGACTCGGGTGAAGCTTTCTTT.

This clone was recorded only once. The genes are TRBV5-3 and TRBJ2-2; 12 bases line up with TRBD2. TRBV5-3 carries the ORF label, with uncertain function. The ends lost 1 base at V and 5 bases at J; junction bases unmatched: 9. The CDR3 runs to 18 residues. CDR3 region: CARSLRETSGGRTGELFF. In nucleotides, the CDR3 is TGTGCCAGAAGCTTGCGGGAGACTAGCGGGGGCCGTACCGGGGAGCTGTTTTTT.

CDR3 loop: CASSPGLAGVYNEQFF. The CDR3 DNA reads as TGTGCCAGCAGCCCAGGACTAGCGGGGGTCTACAATGAGCAGTTCTTC. The rearrangement links TRBV5-6 to TRBJ2-1; 13 nucleotides align to TRBD2. The CDR3 has 16 residues. From germline, CDR1 is SGHDT and CDR2 YYEEEE. V gave up 4 bases and J gave up 3 bases; unmatched junction bases: 4. The entire variable domain, with the rest obtained from reference TRBV5-6 and TRBJ2-1, is as follows: DAGVTQSPTHLIKTRGQQVTLRCSPKSGHDTVSWYQQALGQGPQFIFQYYEEEERQRGNFPDRFSGHQFPNYSSELNVNALLLGDSALYLCASSPGLAGVYNEQFFGPGTRLTVL.

The rearrangement uses TRBV5-1 and TRBJ2-1, with 13 bases lining up with TRBD2. This CDR3 contains 17 residues. J was trimmed by 6 bases and V by 4 bases; bases with no gene match: 10. CDR1 is SGHRS, CDR2 YFSETQ, per germline. The DNA of the CDR3 is TGCGCCAGCAGCACACGGACTAGCGGGAGTTATAGCAATGAGCAGTTCTTC. Translated: CASSTRTSGSYSNEQFF.

The chain has TRBV2 and TRBJ1-2; D is possibly TRBD1 (6 bases). This CDR3 is built from 13 residues. V was trimmed by 2 bases and J by 7 bases, leaving 11 bases between them. The germline V gene has CDR1 SNHLY and CDR2 FYNNEI. In DNA, the CDR3 is TGTGCCAGCAGTGAAAGGGGGGGCATTGGCTACACCTTC. Its protein product is CASSERGGIGYTF.

The rearrangement joins TRBV19 to TRBJ1-5; D not resolved. Germline V gene sequence: CDR1 LNHDA, CDR2 SQIVND (reference sequence). The CDR3 has 11 residues. The V end was cut by 1 base, the J end by 9 bases, with 4 bases between. The CDR3 loop is CASSIGGPQHF. The CDR3 DNA reads as TGTGCCAGTAGTATAGGAGGGCCCCAGCATTTT.

This sequence joins TRBV7-9 and TRBJ2-2; D gene uncertain. Germline V gives CDR1 SEHNR, CDR2 FQNEAQ (reference sequence). The CDR3 totals 14 residues. V was shortened by 10 bases and J by 4 bases, with 16 bases between the two germline ends. Here the CDR3 DNA reads TGTGCCACCCGCTCCGGTCCGGGCACCGGGGAGCTGTTTTTT. Encoded protein: CATRSGPGTGELFF.

About this clone itself: Within the sample, other DNA sequences also encode this same CDR3. The V gene is TRBV20-1, the J gene TRBJ2-7; D possibly corresponds to TRBD2 (5 bases). Germline-derived CDR1 and CDR2 are DFQATT and SNEGSKA (reference sequence). This CDR3 is built from 11 residues. Trimming shortened V by 2 bases and J by 4 bases, and 6 bases separated the two germline ends. CDR3 sequence reads: CSARRDYEQYF. In nucleotides, the CDR3 is TGCAGTGCTAGACGGGATTACGAGCAGTACTTC.

Worth noting for this clone: Other DNA sequences from this sample encode an identical CDR3 as well. The DNA for the CDR3 is TGTGCCAGTAGTCCAGGGGCCGGGGAGCTGTTTTTT. Translated: CASSPGAGELFF. The chain recombines TRBV19 with TRBJ2-2; the D gene is possibly TRBD1 (6 bases). The CDR3 has 12 amino acids. V lost 5 bases and J lost 6, with 7 bases in between. The germline V gene encodes CDR1 LNHDA and CDR2 SQIVND (reference sequence).

The chain couples TRBV28 to TRBJ1-2; 8 bases are shared with TRBD1. This CDR3 has 16 amino acids. Germline CDR1 is MDHEN and CDR2 is SYDVKM. Trimming removed 2 bases from V and 3 bases from J; junction bases left unmatched: 8. The CDR3 spells CASSLTGTGAHYGYTF. The DNA of the CDR3 is TGTGCCAGCAGTTTAACCGGGACAGGAGCCCACTATGGCTACACCTTC.

The rearrangement uses TRBV4-2 and TRBJ2-5; 8 bases are shared with TRBD1. The CDR3 sequence is 14 residues long. Per the germline V gene, CDR1 is LGHNA and CDR2 is YNFKEQ. V lost 4 bases and J lost 2; bases outside the gene matches: 3. The CDR3 DNA follows: TGTGCCAGCAGCCGGCAGGGGGCGCAAGAGACCCAGTACTTC. Amino acid sequence: CASSRQGAQETQYF.

J is TRBJ1-2 and V is TRBV29-1; TRBD1 matches at 8 bases. CDR1 SQVTM and CDR2 ANQGSEA come from the germline V gene. J gave up 7 bases and V 4 bases, and 17 bases lay outside the gene matches. The CDR3 sequence is 16 residues long. In DNA form, the CDR3 reads TGCAGCGTTGTAGGCGGCGGTCGGCAGGGGGCGTTTGGCTACACCTTC. Translated, it gives CSVVGGGRQGAFGYTF.

This chain uses TRBV12-3 or TRBV12-4 with TRBJ2-1; possible D gene TRBD2, 7 bases. The CDR3 contains 13 residues. The V gene lost 8 bases and the J gene lost 6 bases, with 14 bases spanning the gap. As DNA, the CDR3 is TGTGCCAGCGTGGGGGGGCCTATCAATGAGCAGTTCTTC. Its protein is CASVGGPINEQFF.

This clone came up a few times. V gene TRBV27 combines with J gene TRBJ2-1; 9 bases match TRBD2. The length of the CDR3 is 16 residues. In germline, CDR1 is MNHEY, CDR2 SMNVEV (reference sequence). Trimming removed 6 bases from V and 9 bases from J; junction bases left unmatched: 15. The CDR3 region has the DNA TGTGCCAGCAGCTTGGGCGGGAGGGGCCCTACAAGTGAGCAGTTCTTC. This sequence encodes CASSLGGRGPTSEQFF.

This chain links TRBV5-1 with TRBJ1-2, with D unresolved. Germline CDR1 is SGHRS and CDR2 is YFSETQ. This CDR3 has 13 amino acids. V dropped 5 bases and J dropped 1 base, with 9 bases sitting between them. CDR3 region: CASRTDLNYGYTF. The CDR3 DNA follows: TGCGCCAGCAGAACAGACCTTAACTATGGCTACACCTTC.

This chain joins TRBV7-9 and TRBJ1-4, with 7 bases aligning to TRBD1. The CDR3 extends over 15 amino acids. The junction had 9 bases not matched to a gene; V was cut back by 4 bases and J by 7 bases. From germline, CDR1 is SEHNR and CDR2 FQNEAQ (reference sequence). The CDR3 here is CASSSIRGLGEKLFF. CDR3 DNA sequence: TGTGCCAGCAGCTCAATTAGGGGGCTGGGTGAAAAACTGTTTTTT.

The J gene is TRBJ2-3, the V gene TRBV5-6; D uncertain. The CDR3 sequence is 14 residues long. Germline loops: CDR1 SGHDT, CDR2 YYEEEE. The germline V and J ends were trimmed by 0 bases and 1 base, with 6 bases remaining between them. This CDR3 is CASSLDSRTDTQYF. CDR3 nucleotide sequence: TGTGCCAGCAGCTTGGACAGCCGCACAGATACGCAGTATTTT. Supplemented by reference TRBV5-6 and TRBJ2-3, the full variable domain reads DAGVTQSPTHLIKTRGQQVTLRCSPKSGHDTVSWYQQALGQGPQFIFQYYEEEERQRGNFPDRFSGHQFPNYSSELNVNALLLGDSALYLCASSLDSRTDTQYFGPGTRLTVL.

The chain uses TRBV21-1 and TRBJ2-3; no check of the table's D call, TRBD2, against the DNA was made. TRBV21-1 is reported as a pseudogene. The CDR3 consists of 14 residues. CDR3 DNA: TGTGCCACCGCCGCGGGGCCTTGCACAGATACGCAGTATTTT. This sequence encodes CATAAGPCTDTQYF.

The V call is TRBV18, the J call TRBJ1-3; D unresolved. Germline CDR1 reads KGHSH; CDR2 reads LQKENI. V gave up 1 base and J gave up 4 bases, with 11 bases separating them. This CDR3 is 15 amino acids long. CDR3: CASSPQSARGNTIYF. CDR3 nucleotide sequence: TGTGCCAGCTCACCACAATCAGCGAGGGGAAACACCATATATTTT.

The genes are TRBV9 and TRBJ2-6; 7 bases agree with TRBD2. V gave up 4 bases and J gave up 2 bases; unmatched junction bases: 3. The CDR3 extends over 15 amino acids. The germline V gene encodes CDR1 SGDLS and CDR2 YYNGEE. CDR3 sequence reads: CASSTSVPGANVLTF. The CDR3 coding sequence is TGTGCCAGCAGCACTAGCGTACCTGGGGCCAACGTCCTGACTTTC.

Only one count was recorded for this clone. The V call is TRBV5-6, the J call TRBJ1-4, with D unresolved. CDR3 size: 12 residues. In germline, CDR1 is SGHDT, CDR2 YYEEEE. V gave up 0 bases and J gave up 8 bases, with 5 bases separating them. CDR3 residues: CASSLDGEKLFF. For the CDR3, the DNA is TGTGCCAGCAGCTTGGACGGGGAAAAACTGTTTTTT.